This TCR beta chain was captured by sequencing in a study of neurological immune-mediated disorders. General study points: There were no CDR3 amino acid sequences shared by expanded clones across subjects, a result suggesting private repertoires in all groups. HTLV-1-associated myelopathy led in TCR clonal expansion, while multiple sclerosis ranked lowest, below healthy controls.

The CDR3 loop spans 14 amino acids. V gave up 2 bases and J gave up 0 bases, with 8 bases separating them. Looked up from germline, CDR1 is SGHVS and CDR2 is FNYEAQ. In its sample, this clonotype was seen many times. Its antigen is undetermined. Using its own MiXCR run on the 5' RACE reads, TCRdb lists one record per CDR3 protein. This sample has roughly 120,000 distinct CDR3 sequences, with 3% to 3.5% found just once. The chain has TRBV7-6 and TRBJ2-7, with a tentative D call TRBD2 (6 bases). Source material: PBMCs. This receptor was identified in a woman aged 30 to 39 with multiple sclerosis. In DNA, the CDR3 is TGTGCCAGCAGCTTACTGACTAGCTCCTACGAGCAGTACTTC. Translated, it gives CASSLLTSSYEQYF.